This T cell receptor beta chain was profiled in a study of CD8 T cells in ankylosing spondylitis. General study findings and limits: There was a TCR beta motif, made of several highly homologous variants, that appeared characteristic of ankylosing spondylitis blood. Clones tied to disease were said to be significantly enriched in matched ankylosing spondylitis synovial fluid.

There are 13 residues in the CDR3. Trimming stripped 4 bases from V and 3 bases from J, with 10 bases between. Germline V gives CDR1 SQVTM, CDR2 ANQGSEA. Ten or more counts support this clonotype. Antigen unknown. TCRdb independently ran MiXCR on the 5' RACE reads; one entry per CDR3 protein. Altogether more than 650,000 distinct CDR3 sequences are present, approximately 10% being singletons, with the ten largest covering about 0.49%. The TCR originated in a male donor with ankylosing spondylitis. The sequencing input was blood, either unsorted or a sorted T cell fraction (not recorded which). The rearrangement joins TRBV29-1 to TRBJ1-3; D remains unclear. The CDR3 region is CSVAPVFGNTIYF. The DNA for the CDR3 is TGCAGCGTTGCTCCGGTTTTTGGAAACACCATATATTTT.